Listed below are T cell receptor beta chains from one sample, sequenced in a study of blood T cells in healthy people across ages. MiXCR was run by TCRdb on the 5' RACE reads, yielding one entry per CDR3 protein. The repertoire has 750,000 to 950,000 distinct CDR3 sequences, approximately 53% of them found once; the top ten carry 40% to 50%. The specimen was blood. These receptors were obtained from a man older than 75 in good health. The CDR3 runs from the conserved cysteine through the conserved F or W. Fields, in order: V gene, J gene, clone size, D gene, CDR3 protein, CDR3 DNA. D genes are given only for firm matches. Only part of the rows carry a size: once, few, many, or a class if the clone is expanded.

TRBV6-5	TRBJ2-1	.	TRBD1	CASRATGGAYNEQFF	TGTGCCAGCAGGGCGACAGGGGGCGCCTACAATGAGCAGTTCTTC
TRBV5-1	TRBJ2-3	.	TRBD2	CASSTGLAASGGGTQYF	TGCGCCAGCAGCACGGGACTAGCGGCGTCAGGTGGTGGTACGCAGTATTTT
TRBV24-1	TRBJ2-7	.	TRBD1	CATSDRTGGGYEQYF	TGTGCCACCAGTGACCGGACAGGGGGCGGATACGAGCAGTACTTC
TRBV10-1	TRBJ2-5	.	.	CASSDPPAETQYF	TGCGCCAGCAGTGACCCCCCTGCGGAGACCCAGTACTTC
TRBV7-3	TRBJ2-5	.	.	CASSLHREETQYF	TGTGCCAGCAGCTTACACAGGGAGGAGACCCAGTACTTC
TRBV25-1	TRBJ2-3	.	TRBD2	CASSELVSGGRTDTQYF	TGTGCCAGCAGTGAATTAGTTAGCGGGGGACGCACAGATACGCAGTATTTT
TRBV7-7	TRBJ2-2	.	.	CASSLGPRGELFF	TGTGCCAGCAGCTTAGGGCCCCGAGGGGAGCTGTTTTTT
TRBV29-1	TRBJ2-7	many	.	CSATVSYEQYF	TGCAGCGCGACAGTTTCCTACGAGCAGTACTTC
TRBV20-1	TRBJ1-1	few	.	CSARAGITEAFF	TGCAGTGCCCGGGCAGGGATCACTGAAGCTTTCTTT
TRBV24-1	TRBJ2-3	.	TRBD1	CATSDSGQGARGGYAYF	TGTGCCACCAGTGATTCAGGACAGGGGGCCCGGGGGGGATACGCGTATTTT
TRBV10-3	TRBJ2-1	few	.	CATGGGGELIISYNEQFF	TGTGCCACCGGGGGAGGTGGGGAGTTAATAATATCCTACAATGAGCAGTTCTTC
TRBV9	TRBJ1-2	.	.	CASSSSYNYGYTF	TGTGCCAGCAGCTCTTCTTACAACTATGGCTACACCTTC
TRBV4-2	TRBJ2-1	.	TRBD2	CASSPHSPGTRGAKEQFF	TGTGCCAGCAGCCCCCACTCCCCCGGGACTAGAGGTGCTAAGGAGCAGTTCTTC
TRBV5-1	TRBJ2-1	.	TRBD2	CASSFAGEPNNEQFF	TGCGCCAGCAGCTTTGCGGGAGAACCGAACAATGAGCAGTTCTTC
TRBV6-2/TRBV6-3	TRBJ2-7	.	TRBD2	CASTVRLAGPDEQYF	TGTGCCAGCACCGTAAGACTAGCGGGGCCTGACGAGCAGTACTTC
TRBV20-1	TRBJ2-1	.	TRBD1	CSASGTAKSDEQFF	TGCAGTGCTAGCGGGACAGCTAAATCGGATGAGCAGTTCTTC
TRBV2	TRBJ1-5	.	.	CASTAGLQSNQPQHF	TGTGCCAGCACGGCAGGGTTGCAGAGCAATCAGCCCCAGCATTTT
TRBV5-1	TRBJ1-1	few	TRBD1	CASSSQGAIDEAFF	TGCGCCAGCAGCTCTCAGGGGGCTATTGATGAAGCTTTCTTT
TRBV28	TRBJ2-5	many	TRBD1	CASSPTQGAPTFETQYF	TGTGCCAGCAGCCCCACACAGGGGGCCCCCACCTTCGAGACCCAGTACTTC
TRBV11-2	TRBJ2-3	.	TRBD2	CASSPQRGRVHRYAYF	TGTGCCAGCAGCCCCCAACGCGGGAGGGTCCACAGATACGCGTATTTT
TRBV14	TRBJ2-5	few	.	CASSQSGVKKETQYF	TGTGCCAGCAGCCAATCAGGGGTTAAAAAAGAGACCCAGTACTTC
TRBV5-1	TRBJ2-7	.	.	CASSPDRPQVLEQYF	TGCGCCAGCAGCCCTGACAGGCCCCAAGTGCTCGAGCAGTACTTC
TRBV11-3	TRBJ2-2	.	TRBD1	CASSLEGTGDTGELFF	TGTGCCAGCAGCTTAGAAGGGACAGGGGACACCGGGGAGCTGTTTTTT
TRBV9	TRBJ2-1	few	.	CASSVDWSAANNEQFF	TGTGCCAGCAGCGTAGATTGGTCGGCAGCAAACAATGAGCAGTTCTTC
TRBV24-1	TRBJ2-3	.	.	CATSDSGGAGDLHRYAYF	TGTGCCACCAGTGATTCTGGCGGGGCCGGCGACCTGCACAGATACGCGTATTTT
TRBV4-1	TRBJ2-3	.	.	CASSQGGVSTDTQYF	TGCGCCAGCAGCCAAGGCGGGGTTAGCACAGATACGCAGTATTTT
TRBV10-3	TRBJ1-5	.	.	CAISRTENSNQPQHF	TGTGCCATCAGTAGGACAGAGAATAGCAATCAGCCCCAGCATTTT
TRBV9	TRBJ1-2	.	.	CASSVLSGGAPYGYTF	TGTGCCAGCAGCGTACTCTCCGGGGGCGCCCCTTATGGCTACACCTTC
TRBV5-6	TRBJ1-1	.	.	CASSERQVPGRAFF	TGTGCCAGCAGCGAACGACAGGTGCCGGGGAGGGCTTTCTTT
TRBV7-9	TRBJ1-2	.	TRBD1	CASSRSGGTGDGYTF	TGTGCCAGCAGCCGCTCTGGGGGGACAGGGGACGGCTACACCTTC
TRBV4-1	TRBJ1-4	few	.	CASSQDGSLKLFF	TGCGCCAGCAGCCAAGACGGGTCCTTAAAACTGTTTTTT
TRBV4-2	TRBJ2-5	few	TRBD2	CASSQEGPAGGQETQYF	TGTGCCAGCAGCCAAGAGGGGCCAGCGGGGGGACAAGAGACCCAGTACTTC
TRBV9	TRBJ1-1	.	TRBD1	CASKGQGASTEAFF	TGTGCCAGCAAGGGGCAGGGGGCGAGTACTGAAGCTTTCTTT
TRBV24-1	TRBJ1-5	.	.	CATSGEVGNQPQHF	TGTGCCACCAGTGGGGAGGTTGGCAATCAGCCCCAGCATTTT